These 7 T cell receptor beta chains were all obtained from the same sample, sequenced in a study of shared T cell receptors in the human thymus. The table came from immunoSEQ multiplex PCR; TCRdb's copy has only in-frame clones and leaves some out. The sample comprises hundreds of thousands of clones, around 87% of which are singletons, and 0.0094% rests with the top ten. A further study also used this sample, focusing on human thymus T cells.

Sequencing was performed on thymocytes. The receptors come from a boy younger than two with a congenital heart defect.

V gene TRBV19 combines with J gene TRBJ1-2; TRBD1 matches 8 bases. The CDR3 loop spans 17 amino acids. Looked up from germline, CDR1 is LNHDA and CDR2 is SQIVND (reference sequence). V shed 3 bases, J shed 3 bases, and the junction held 12 bases outside the gene matches. The DNA of the CDR3 is TGTGCCAGTAGTATCAGCGCCGACAGGGGAGGGGACTATGGCTACACCTTC. Encoded protein: CASSISADRGGDYGYTF.

This chain joins TRBV7-9 and TRBJ2-1; TRBD2 aligns across 9 bases. Germline V gives CDR1 SEHNR, CDR2 FQNEAQ (reference sequence). This CDR3 has 16 amino acids. Losses at the gene ends were 0 bases for V and 10 bases for J; bases not matched to a gene: 10. In DNA, the CDR3 is TGTGCCAGCAGCTTAGCGGAGCTAGCGGGACGCTGGGAGCAGTTCTTC. As protein: CASSLAELAGRWEQFF.

The gene calls are TRBV5-8 and TRBJ1-2; TRBD1 aligns across 7 bases. Per germline, CDR1 SGHTS and CDR2 YDEGEE. With 0 bases clipped from V and 2 bases from J, the junction kept 4 bases outside the gene matches. The CDR3 is 15 amino acids. The CDR3 DNA sequence: TGTGCCAGCAGCTTGGTTAAACAGGGGAACTATGGCTACACCTTC. This gives the protein CASSLVKQGNYGYTF.

The chain employs TRBV4-1 and TRBJ1-5; tentative D call: TRBD1 (6 bases). Germline loops: CDR1 MGHRA, CDR2 YSYEKL. The CDR3 totals 16 residues. V was cut by 0 bases and J by 6 bases, with 15 bases left in between. This chain's CDR3 is CASSQDRGGGGQPQHF. The CDR3 coding sequence is TGCGCCAGCAGCCAAGATAGGGGGGGTGGAGGTCAGCCCCAGCATTTT.

V and J are TRBV25-1 and TRBJ1-1, with D hard to call. The CDR3 sequence is 13 residues long. Between the trimmed V and J ends, which lost 0 bases and 11 bases, there was a span of 13 bases. Germline V gene sequence: CDR1 MGHDK, CDR2 SYGVNS. CDR3 region: CASSEYEVGGAFF. For the CDR3, the DNA is TGTGCCAGCAGTGAATATGAGGTTGGCGGCGCTTTCTTT.

In nucleotides, the CDR3 is TGCGCCAGCACACAGGGGACTCTCTACTACGAGCAGTACTTC. As protein: CASTQGTLYYEQYF. The chain joins TRBV23-1 to TRBJ2-7; the D gene is possibly TRBD1 (7 bases). TRBV23-1 is marked as an open reading frame, function uncertain. This CDR3 is 14 amino acids long. The V end was cut by 7 bases, the J end by 3 bases, with 16 bases between.

The genes are TRBV29-1 and TRBJ2-2; 13 bases fit TRBD2. The J segment lost 7 bases and the V segment lost 7 bases, leaving 18 bases of the junction unmatched. Germline-derived CDR1 and CDR2 are SQVTM and ANQGSEA. The CDR3 sequence is 18 residues long. The CDR3 is CSAFSLGLAGVRGGELFF. The CDR3 region has the DNA TGCAGCGCATTTAGCCTAGGACTAGCGGGGGTAAGAGGCGGGGAGCTGTTTTTT.